The 22 T cell receptor beta chains below all came from one sample that was sequenced in a study of metastatic and nonmetastatic thyroid tumors. Thyroid surgery was performed in patients who had received no treatment beforehand. With MiXCR, TCRdb reprocessed the PCR reads. The table includes tens of thousands of clones, approximately 15% detected once. The sample taken for sequencing was blood. These receptor sequences come from a female donor with papillary thyroid cancer or a benign thyroid nodule (not recorded which). Some clones in this sample may be carry-over from other donors' samples.

This clone has a count of ten or more. The rearrangement joins TRBV20-1 to TRBJ2-1; TRBD2 matches at 10 bases. The CDR3 has 18 amino acids. Germline trimming cut 6 bases from V and 0 bases from J; bases unmatched to any gene: 14. Per germline, CDR1 DFQATT and CDR2 SNEGSKA (reference sequence). The DNA for the CDR3 is TGCAGTGCCCAGGCTAGCGGGAGTTGGGGAGGCTCCTACAATGAGCAGTTCTTC. Translation: CSAQASGSWGGSYNEQFF.

A few counts support this clone. The rearrangement uses TRBV19 and TRBJ1-4; weak D call: TRBD1 (5 bases). V lost 4 bases, J lost 3 bases, and 9 bases lay in between. The CDR3 sequence is 14 residues long. Germline CDR1 is LNHDA and CDR2 is SQIVND (reference sequence). The CDR3, as DNA: TGTGCCAGTAGTAGACGGGGGGCTAATGAAAAACTGTTTTTT. This sequence encodes CASSRRGANEKLFF.

This clone was picked up many times. This chain uses TRBV3-1 with TRBJ1-1; the D is unclear. V was pared by 1 base and J by 6 bases, with 12 bases between. Germline V gives CDR1 LGHDT, CDR2 YNNKEL (reference sequence). CDR3 size: 14 residues. The chain's CDR3 is CASSQVGVNAEAFF. CDR3 bases: TGTGCCAGCAGCCAAGTTGGGGTGAATGCTGAAGCTTTCTTT.

The sample holds many counts of this clone. The chain joins TRBV30 to TRBJ2-1; D perhaps matches TRBD2 (5 bases). The CDR3 totals 14 residues. Per the germline V gene, CDR1 is GTSNPN and CDR2 is SVGIG (reference sequence). V lost 5 bases and J 5 bases, leaving 16 bases between the germline ends. The CDR3 region is CAWSRGVGDNEQFF. The CDR3 DNA follows: TGTGCCTGGTCTCGGGGAGTTGGTGACAATGAGCAGTTCTTC.

By frequency in the sample, this clone is medium-sized (0.01 to 0.1%). The gene calls are TRBV6-1 and TRBJ1-1; 9 bases align to TRBD1. Germline V gene sequence: CDR1 MNHNS, CDR2 SASEGT. Trimming removed 5 bases from V and 5 bases from J; junction bases left unmatched: 6. The CDR3 length is 14 residues. The CDR3 DNA sequence: TGTGCCAGCAGTTCGGGACAGGGTGAGACTGAAGCTTTCTTT. Translating it yields CASSSGQGETEAFF.

This clone was seen ten or more times. The gene calls are TRBV5-1 and TRBJ1-2, with 8 positions matching TRBD1. The CDR3 length is 13 residues. J was trimmed by 7 bases and V by 3 bases; bases with no gene match: 5. Per germline, CDR1 SGHRS and CDR2 YFSETQ. The CDR3 loop reads CASSSGQGFGYTF. The CDR3 nucleotides read TGCGCCAGCAGCTCCGGACAGGGCTTTGGCTACACCTTC.

This clone was observed at least ten times. The gene calls are TRBV24-1 and TRBJ1-2; 7 bases are shared with TRBD1. CDR3 length equals 13 residues. Germline CDR1 reads KGHDR; CDR2 reads SFDVKD. The V segment lost 5 bases and the J segment 8 bases; nucleotides outside the gene matches: 7. The CDR3 region has the DNA TGTGCCACCAGTGCCCCCGGACAGGCGGGCTACACCTTC. This encodes CATSAPGQAGYTF.

The chain joins TRBV30 to TRBJ2-4, with D maybe TRBD2 (6 bases). The V gene lost 3 bases and the J gene lost 15 bases, with 21 bases spanning the gap. The length of the CDR3 is 13 residues. Germline CDR1 GTSNPN, CDR2 SVGIG (reference sequence). CDR3: CAWSSGSSASRYF. The CDR3, as DNA: TGTGCCTGGAGCTCCGGGTCTAGCGCTTCTAGGTACTTC.

This clone was recorded many times. This chain connects TRBV2 to TRBJ1-2, with TRBD1 matching over 7 bases. This CDR3 spans 15 amino acids. V trimming: 1 base; J trimming: 3 bases; junction bases outside the gene matches: 5. The germline V gene has CDR1 SNHLY and CDR2 FYNNEI. This CDR3 reads CASSEGEGGHYGYTF. For the CDR3, the DNA is TGTGCCAGCAGTGAAGGGGAAGGGGGCCACTATGGCTACACCTTC.

The chain recombines TRBV4-1 with TRBJ2-5; TRBD1 aligns across 7 bases. The ends lost 3 bases at V and 1 base at J; junction bases unmatched: 2. The CDR3 covers 14 residues. Germline V gives CDR1 MGHRA, CDR2 YSYEKL. In nucleotides, the CDR3 is TGCGCCAGCAGCCAGGGACAGCCCCAAGAGACCCAGTACTTC. Its translation: CASSQGQPQETQYF.

Many counts were recorded for this clone. V is TRBV7-2 and J is TRBJ2-3; 11 bases match TRBD2. Germline-derived CDR1 and CDR2 are SGHTA and FQGNSA. J gave up 3 bases and V 0 bases, and 2 bases lay outside the gene matches. CDR3 length equals 16 residues. The CDR3 spells CASSLASSGRTDTQYF. CDR3 coding DNA: TGTGCCAGCAGCTTAGCGTCTAGCGGGAGGACAGATACGCAGTATTTT.

This clone rates as medium-sized. J is TRBJ1-2 and V is TRBV12-3 or TRBV12-4, with a weak D call TRBD1 (6 bases). The length of the CDR3 is 13 residues. Trimming removed 6 bases from V and 7 bases from J, with 15 bases in between. The chain's CDR3 is CASRLTGQRGYTF. CDR3 nucleotides: TGTGCCAGCAGACTCACAGGGCAGCGTGGCTACACCTTC.

This clone was recorded at least ten times. This chain links TRBV19 with TRBJ1-3, with 8 bases aligning to TRBD1. The length of the CDR3 is 13 residues. The germline CDR1 and CDR2 sequences are LNHDA and SQIVND (reference sequence). V was pared by 8 bases and J by 3 bases, with 3 bases of the junction left unmatched. The CDR3 here is CASRQGFGNTIYF. The CDR3 bases are TGTGCCAGTCGACAGGGGTTTGGAAACACCATATATTTT.

This clone has a count of ten or more. V is TRBV29-1 and J is TRBJ1-2, with D unclear. This CDR3 has 14 residues. CDR1 SQVTM and CDR2 ANQGSEA come from the germline V gene. The germline V and J ends were trimmed by 6 bases and 1 base, with 15 bases remaining between them. CDR3 region: CSVVPHGRNYGYTF. CDR3 in DNA: TGCAGCGTGGTCCCACACGGTCGTAACTATGGCTACACCTTC.

There are many counts of this clone. Other DNA sequences within the sample encode an identical CDR3. The chain has TRBV19 and TRBJ2-3; TRBD1 matches 8 bases. The V gene end was trimmed by 9 bases and the J gene end by 4 bases; junction bases not matched to a gene: 6. CDR3 length equals 13 residues. CDR1 is LNHDA and CDR2 is SQIVND in the germline V gene (reference sequence). In nucleotides, the CDR3 is TGTGCCAGCGGACAGGGTTGGCCAGATACGCAGTATTTT. It codes for CASGQGWPDTQYF.

This clone has a handful of counts. The chain uses TRBV12-3 or TRBV12-4 and TRBJ1-6; no reliable D call. V gave up 6 bases and J gave up 9 bases, with 9 bases separating them. The CDR3 is made up of 12 amino acids. This CDR3 is CASSKSRSPLHF. The CDR3 DNA reads TGTGCCAGCAGCAAAAGTCGTTCACCCCTCCACTTT.

The chain uses TRBV4-1 and TRBJ1-4; D possibly corresponds to TRBD1 (5 bases). V lost 0 bases, J lost 3 bases, and 11 bases lay in between. This CDR3 is 16 amino acids long. Germline V CDR1 and CDR2: MGHRA, YSYEKL. CDR3 region: CASSQDGRGPNEKLFF. Written as DNA, the CDR3 is TGCGCCAGCAGCCAAGATGGGAGGGGCCCTAATGAAAAACTGTTTTTT.

The chain uses TRBV29-1 and TRBJ1-5; D unclear. Between the trimmed V and J ends, which lost 5 bases and 0 bases, there was a span of 11 bases. Germline V gene sequence: CDR1 SQVTM, CDR2 ANQGSEA. The CDR3 totals 14 residues. CDR3 region: CSVRESNSNQPQHF. The CDR3 bases are TGCAGCGTTCGAGAGAGTAATAGCAATCAGCCCCAGCATTTT.

This clone was detected ten times or more. V and J are TRBV27 and TRBJ1-1; no definite D call. The V end lost 6 bases, the J end lost 0 bases, and 11 bases lay between the germline ends. CDR1 is MNHEY and CDR2 is SMNVEV in the germline V gene (reference sequence). This CDR3 spans 14 amino acids. The CDR3: CASSRGRMNTEAFF. DNA for the CDR3: TGTGCCAGCAGCCGTGGACGGATGAACACTGAAGCTTTCTTT.

Many counts were recorded for this clone. The chain joins TRBV6-6 to TRBJ1-6, with a possible D match to TRBD1 (6 bases). Between the trimmed V and J ends, which lost 2 bases and 10 bases, there was a span of 15 bases. The CDR3 covers 15 residues. Germline V gives CDR1 MNHNY, CDR2 SVGAGI (reference sequence). The CDR3 sequence is CASSYDRTAQSPLHF. CDR3 bases: TGTGCCAGCAGTTACGATCGGACAGCCCAGTCACCCCTCCACTTT.

This clone has ten or more counts. This specimen includes other DNA sequences encoding the same CDR3. This rearrangement joins TRBV28 to TRBJ1-3; the match to TRBD1 covers 8 bases. CDR1 and CDR2 from the germline V gene are MDHEN and SYDVKM. The CDR3 loop spans 15 amino acids. V shed 5 bases, J shed 1 base, and the junction held 4 bases outside the gene matches. The CDR3 reads CASSPGTGSGNTIYF. The CDR3 nucleotides read TGTGCCAGCAGTCCCGGGACAGGTTCTGGAAACACCATATATTTT.

In this sample, this clone turned up many times. This chain connects TRBV7-9 to TRBJ2-5, with D possibly TRBD1 on 7 matching bases. Germline V gene lookup returns CDR1 SEHNR and CDR2 FQNEAQ (reference sequence). The CDR3 is 14 residues long. The germline V and J ends were trimmed by 5 bases and 2 bases, with 12 bases remaining between them. This chain's CDR3 is CASSPGDRQETQYF. DNA of the CDR3: TGTGCCAGCAGCCCGGGGGACAGACAAGAGACCCAGTACTTC.